The 14 T cell receptor beta chains below all came from one sample that was sequenced in a study of OX40 agonist ivuxolimab in advanced cancers. TCRdb's table, derived via immunoSEQ multiplex PCR, lists solely in-frame clones and lacks some. The sample contains approximately 62,000 clones, almost 95% of which appear only once. Sequenced here: CD4+ or CD8+ T cells sorted from blood, sampled in a trial of the OX40 agonist ivuxolimab. These receptors were obtained from an adult with an advanced solid tumor such as melanoma, head and neck, liver or kidney cancer.

The chain combines TRBV6-5 with TRBJ2-1; D is perhaps TRBD1 (5 bases). Germline CDR1 reads MNHEY; CDR2 reads SVGAGI. This CDR3 spans 14 amino acids. V lost 1 base to trimming and J lost 7 bases, with 11 bases between them. The CDR3 here is CASSYFRVGNEQFF. The CDR3 DNA sequence: TGTGCCAGCAGTTACTTCAGGGTGGGTAATGAGCAGTTCTTC.

The chain's CDR3 is CASSLFSSNTGELFF. The CDR3 nucleotides read TGCGCCAGCAGCTTGTTCAGTTCGAACACCGGGGAGCTGTTTTTT. The V gene is TRBV5-1, the J gene TRBJ2-2; D is uncertain. Trimming shortened V by 1 base and J by 0 bases, and 7 bases separated the two germline ends. The CDR3 is 15 amino acids. The germline V gene encodes CDR1 SGHRS and CDR2 YFSETQ. The full variable domain, its missing parts supplied by reference TRBV5-1 and TRBJ2-2, is KAGVTQTPRYLIKTRGQQVTLSCSPISGHRSVSWYQQTPGQGLQFLFEYFSETQRNKGNFPGRFSGRQFSNSRSEMNVSTLELGDSALYLCASSLFSSNTGELFFGEGSRLTVL.

The chain couples TRBV4-3 to TRBJ2-5, with D possibly being TRBD1 (6 bases). The CDR3 covers 15 residues. Germline CDR1 LGHNA, CDR2 YSLEER. The germline V and J ends were trimmed by 1 base and 1 base, with 10 bases remaining between them. DNA of the CDR3: TGCGCCAGCAGCCAAGCCCCAGGGGTCCAAGAGACCCAGTACTTC. Its translation: CASSQAPGVQETQYF.

The chain has TRBV11-3 and TRBJ2-7, with D hard to call. The CDR3 contains 14 residues. Germline CDR1 is SGHNT and CDR2 is YENEEA. The ends were cut back, 5 bases at V and 2 bases at J, with 13 bases in the middle. CDR3 nucleotide sequence: TGTGCCAGCAGCCCCCAAGAGGACCCCTACGAGCAGTACTTC. Encoded protein: CASSPQEDPYEQYF.

The rearrangement uses TRBV2 and TRBJ1-3, with D hard to call. Trimming removed 6 bases at V and 0 bases at J, with 9 bases between. The CDR3 loop spans 14 amino acids. CDR1 and CDR2 (germline): SNHLY, FYNNEI. The CDR3 DNA is TGTGCCAGCAGCTCAGGCGTCTCTGGAAACACCATATATTTT. Its translation is CASSSGVSGNTIYF.

The DNA of the CDR3 is TGTGCCAGCAGTCCATACACCGGGGAGCTGTTTTTT. Translated, it gives CASSPYTGELFF. The rearrangement joins TRBV27 to TRBJ2-2; D not certain. The CDR3 loop spans 12 amino acids. V was trimmed by 5 bases and J by 3 bases, leaving 4 bases between them. Germline V gives CDR1 MNHEY, CDR2 SMNVEV (reference sequence).

A single count supports this clone. The chain uses TRBV7-3 and TRBJ2-3; D is uncertain. CDR3 length: 13 amino acids. V dropped 4 bases and J dropped 6 bases, with 11 bases sitting between them. Germline CDR1 and CDR2: SGHTA and FQGTGA. The CDR3 protein is CASSSIVGDTQYF. The CDR3 coding sequence is TGTGCCAGCAGCTCCATAGTCGGGGATACGCAGTATTTT. Full variable domain (remainder filled in from reference TRBV7-3 and TRBJ2-3): GAGVSQTPSNKVTEKGKYVELRCDPISGHTALYWYRQSLGQGPEFLIYFQGTGAADDSGLPNDRFFAVRPEGSVSTLKIQRTERGDSAVYLCASSSIVGDTQYFGPGTRLTVL.

The chain is built from TRBV27 and TRBJ1-5; no firm D call. This CDR3 has 13 amino acids. Trimming took 3 bases from V and 4 from J, leaving 7 bases between them. Germline values: CDR1 MNHEY, CDR2 SMNVEV (reference sequence). CDR3 in amino acids: CASSFSANQPQHF. For the CDR3, the DNA is TGTGCCAGCAGTTTCAGCGCGAATCAGCCCCAGCATTTT.

The CDR3 nucleotides read TGCGCCAGCAGCTTGGGGGTCTCCTACGAGCAGTACTTC. Protein product: CASSLGVSYEQYF. The chain carries TRBV5-1 and TRBJ2-7; no definite D call. The germline CDR1 and CDR2 sequences are SGHRS and YFSETQ. Trimming took 0 bases from V and 0 from J, leaving 4 bases between them. The CDR3 totals 13 residues.

V usage is TRBV7-9 and J usage is TRBJ1-3; D not resolved. V lost 6 bases, J lost 2 bases, and 20 bases lay in between. Germline CDR1 is SEHNR and CDR2 is FQNEAQ (reference sequence). The CDR3 consists of 17 residues. This CDR3 reads CASSPRFDGPAGNTIYF. Here the CDR3 DNA reads TGTGCCAGCAGTCCAAGATTCGACGGTCCTGCTGGAAACACCATATATTTT.

This chain connects TRBV29-1 to TRBJ2-3, with 8 nucleotides matching TRBD2. The CDR3 contains 15 residues. From germline, CDR1 is SQVTM and CDR2 ANQGSEA. V lost 7 bases to trimming and J lost 0 bases; unmatched junction nucleotides: 9. DNA for the CDR3: TGCAGCGCGGGTGAGCGGGGGCTCAGCACAGATACGCAGTATTTT. This codes for CSAGERGLSTDTQYF.

The rearrangement uses TRBV7-9 and TRBJ2-7, with D tentatively TRBD2 (5 bases). Deletions cut 1 base from V and 0 bases from J, with 10 bases between. The CDR3 is 15 amino acids. Germline V CDR1 and CDR2: SEHNR, FQNEAQ (reference sequence). CDR3 region: CASSLGSGSSYEQYF. CDR3 sequence (DNA): TGTGCCAGCAGCTTAGGCTCGGGGAGCTCCTACGAGCAGTACTTC.

This chain links TRBV7-9 with TRBJ1-1; possible D gene TRBD1, 6 bases. Deletions cut 5 bases from V and 5 bases from J, with 18 bases between. The germline gives CDR1 SEHNR, CDR2 FQNEAQ (reference sequence). The CDR3 has 15 residues. The DNA for the CDR3 is TGTGCCAGCAGCCCCATTACAGGGCTCCGGACTGAAGCTTTCTTT. Amino acid sequence: CASSPITGLRTEAFF.

The table lists this clone with a count of one. The chain has TRBV10-3 and TRBJ1-1, with D possibly being TRBD1 (5 bases). V was pared by 1 base and J by 1 base, with 10 bases between. Germline V CDR1 and CDR2: ENHRY, SYGVKD. This CDR3 spans 15 amino acids. The CDR3 DNA sequence: TGTGCCATCAGTGAGTATCGGGACTCGAACACTGAAGCTTTCTTT. This encodes CAISEYRDSNTEAFF.